One sample yielded the 22 T cell receptor beta chains listed below, sequenced in a study of neurological immune-mediated disorders. MiXCR, applied by TCRdb to the 5' RACE reads, yields one record per CDR3 protein. The sample holds under 70,000 distinct CDR3 sequences; 3% to 4% are singletons and the top ten take approximately 3.1%. The sample comprised PBMCs. The source is a woman in her twenties or thirties with multiple sclerosis.

This clonotype was observed at least ten times. The chain carries TRBV28 and TRBJ1-5; D is unclear. Trimming cost V 5 bases and J 0 bases, with 8 bases left between them. Germline lookup yields CDR1 MDHEN and CDR2 SYDVKM. There are 14 residues in the CDR3. CDR3 loop: CASSQRVSNQPQHF. DNA for the CDR3: TGTGCCAGCAGTCAGAGGGTTAGCAATCAGCCCCAGCATTTT.

This clonotype was counted a few times. The rearrangement joins TRBV5-5 to TRBJ2-5, with no clear D. Trimming stripped 4 bases from V and 2 bases from J, with 12 bases between. From germline, CDR1 is SGHKS and CDR2 YYEKEE (reference sequence). This CDR3 comprises 14 residues. CDR3: CASSGRVSQETQYF. In nucleotides, the CDR3 is TGTGCCAGCAGCGGACGGGTCAGTCAAGAGACCCAGTACTTC.

This clonotype was seen at least ten times. The chain couples TRBV5-1 to TRBJ1-1, with a tentative D call TRBD1 (5 bases). Germline V gives CDR1 SGHRS, CDR2 YFSETQ. The CDR3 has 14 amino acids. With 1 base removed from V and 5 bases from J, the gap between germline ends came to 12 bases. The CDR3, as DNA: TGCGCCAGCAGCTTGTTGGGGGGAGGTACTGAAGCTTTCTTT. It yields the protein CASSLLGGGTEAFF.

This clonotype was seen at least ten times. V is TRBV18 and J is TRBJ2-2; 7 bases align to TRBD1. Per the germline V gene, CDR1 is KGHSH and CDR2 is LQKENI. CDR3 length equals 15 residues. Losses at the gene ends were 6 bases for V and 1 base for J; bases not matched to a gene: 5. This chain's CDR3 is CASSDRQGNTGELFF. The CDR3, as DNA: TGTGCCAGCTCGGATCGACAGGGGAACACCGGGGAGCTGTTTTTT.

Ten or more counts support this clonotype. The rearrangement uses TRBV7-6 and TRBJ1-5, with D unclear. Germline V gene lookup returns CDR1 SGHVS and CDR2 FNYEAQ. Trimming stripped 5 bases from V and 2 bases from J, with 7 bases between. The CDR3 sequence is 13 residues long. In nucleotides, the CDR3 is TGTGCCAGCAGCCCATGGGGCAATCAGCCCCAGCATTTT. Translation gives CASSPWGNQPQHF.

A few counts support this clonotype. This may be a read error, as it is one base from a much larger clone. The chain employs TRBV5-1 and TRBJ1-1; no clear D gene. Per the germline V gene, CDR1 is SGHRS and CDR2 is YFSETQ. This CDR3 spans 13 amino acids. Trimming removed 3 bases from V and 1 base from J, with 7 bases in between. This chain's CDR3 is CASSSGKNTEAFF. CDR3 DNA: TGCGCCAGCAGCTCCGGAAAGAACACTGAAGCTTTCTTT.

This clonotype showed up many times. V is TRBV29-1 and J is TRBJ1-6; D is ambiguous. Trimming cost V 6 bases and J 10 bases, with 10 bases left between them. The length of the CDR3 is 11 residues. Germline lookup yields CDR1 SQVTM and CDR2 ANQGSEA. Here the CDR3 DNA reads TGCAGCGTGGGAGGGAGGTCACCCCTCCACTTT. The encoded protein is CSVGGRSPLHF.

This clonotype was counted ten times or more. The rearrangement links TRBV10-3 to TRBJ2-7; D is undetermined. Trimming took off 0 bases at V and 0 bases at J, with 6 bases between the two ends. Germline-derived CDR1 and CDR2 are ENHRY and SYGVKD. CDR3 length: 14 residues. The CDR3 spells CAISESAGSYEQYF. The DNA of the CDR3 is TGTGCCATCAGTGAGTCGGCCGGCTCCTACGAGCAGTACTTC.

This clonotype was counted ten times or more. This chain connects TRBV7-2 to TRBJ2-7, with 7 bases that match TRBD2. The J segment lost 6 bases and the V segment lost 2 bases, leaving 10 bases of the junction unmatched. The CDR3 is 15 amino acids. The germline CDR1 and CDR2 sequences are SGHTA and FQGNSA. This CDR3 reads CASSLRAGATGEQYF. CDR3 nucleotides: TGTGCCAGCAGCTTAAGGGCGGGAGCAACGGGCGAGCAGTACTTC.

Ten or more counts support this clonotype. J is TRBJ2-6 and V is TRBV2; no firm D call. Germline V gene lookup returns CDR1 SNHLY and CDR2 FYNNEI. The CDR3 contains 15 residues. V lost 5 bases, J lost 0 bases, and 8 bases lay in between. CDR3 DNA sequence: TGTGCCAGCAGTCGGGCCTCCTCTGGGGCCAACGTCCTGACTTTC. This sequence encodes CASSRASSGANVLTF.

This clonotype was observed a few times. Germline and junction disagree at one end, which may indicate a read error. This chain uses TRBV28 with TRBJ1-5; unclear D gene. CDR1 is MDHEN, CDR2 SYDVKM, per germline. This CDR3 has 16 amino acids. This CDR3 is CASSFLARDLNQPQNF. As DNA, the CDR3 is TGTGCCAGCAGCTTCCTCGCCCGTGACCTCAATCAGCCCCAGAATTTT.

This clonotype was detected ten times or more. V gene TRBV11-1 combines with J gene TRBJ1-1, with D perhaps TRBD1 (6 bases). Per germline, CDR1 SGHAT and CDR2 FQDESV (reference sequence). CDR3 size: 14 residues. Trimming stripped 3 bases from V and 5 bases from J, with 13 bases between. This chain's CDR3 is CASSLLTGGTEAFF. The CDR3, as DNA: TGTGCCAGCAGCTTGTTGACAGGAGGGACTGAAGCTTTCTTT.

This clonotype was seen at least ten times. This chain connects TRBV28 to TRBJ2-7, with a possible D match to TRBD1 (6 bases). Trimming stripped 8 bases from V and 3 bases from J, with 8 bases between. This CDR3 comprises 11 residues. Germline-derived CDR1 and CDR2 are MDHEN and SYDVKM. The CDR3 DNA follows: TGTGCCAGCGGGGACATCTACGAGCAGTACTTC. It is translated as CASGDIYEQYF. Full variable domain (rest looked up from reference TRBV28 and TRBJ2-7): DVKVTQSSRYLVKRTGEKVFLECVQDMDHENMFWYRQDPGLGLRLIYFSYDVKMKEKGDIPEGYSVSREKKERFSLILESASTNQTSMYLCASGDIYEQYFGPGTRLTVT.

This clonotype was recorded many times. This rearrangement joins TRBV5-1 to TRBJ2-7; 7 bases are shared with TRBD1. CDR1 is SGHRS, CDR2 YFSETQ, per germline. V shed 4 bases and J 1 base; nucleotides not matched to a gene: 8. CDR3 length: 15 residues. CDR3 in amino acids: CASSNPGQFSYEQYF. CDR3 sequence (DNA): TGCGCCAGCAGCAATCCGGGACAGTTTTCCTACGAGCAGTACTTC.

This clonotype was observed at least ten times. This chain links TRBV14 with TRBJ1-1; tentative D call: TRBD1 (5 bases). Germline-derived CDR1 and CDR2 are SGHDN and FVKESK. The V end was cut by 2 bases, the J end by 4 bases, with 14 bases between. The CDR3 has 15 amino acids. This CDR3 is CASSQRGRGGTEAFF. CDR3 DNA sequence: TGTGCCAGCAGCCAACGAGGGCGGGGGGGCACTGAAGCTTTCTTT.

This clonotype was counted many times. The V and J genes are TRBV30 and TRBJ2-1; D gene unclear. Trimming cost V 2 bases and J 7 bases, with 6 bases left between them. Germline CDR1 is GTSNPN and CDR2 is SVGIG (reference sequence). This CDR3 is 11 amino acids long. In DNA form, the CDR3 reads TGTGCCTGGAGTCAGAAGAATGAGCAGTTCTTC. It is translated as CAWSQKNEQFF.

In its sample, this clonotype was seen a few times. Given a much more abundant clone one base away, this may be a read error. Since the CDR3 does not end with the conserved phenylalanine or tryptophan, this likely comes from a read error. The DNA is omitted, as the CDR3 cannot be located on it reliably, and the CDR3 follows TCRdb's listing. CDR3 sequence: CAISSGGSRYI. The chain is built from TRBV10-3 and TRBJ2-7; TRBD2, the D gene given by the table, was not confirmed from the DNA. Germline V gene data show CDR1 as ENHRY and CDR2 as SYGVKD. The CDR3 adds up to 11 amino acids, both ends counted.

Regarding this clonotype: A much larger clone differs from this one at a single base, so this may be a read error. V gene TRBV27 combines with J gene TRBJ1-4; no clear D. V lost 5 bases and J lost 8, with 15 bases in between. Germline CDR1 is MNHEY and CDR2 is SMNVEV (reference sequence). This CDR3 is built from 14 residues. CDR3 bases: TGTGCCAGCAGTACGGGTAAGAGACGAGAAAAACTGTTTTTT. It yields the protein CASSTGKRREKLFF.

Ten or more counts support this clonotype. This rearrangement joins TRBV5-1 to TRBJ1-2, with 7 nucleotides matching TRBD1. The CDR3 spans 15 residues. Germline-derived CDR1 and CDR2 are SGHRS and YFSETQ. Losses at the gene ends were 4 bases for V and 3 bases for J; bases not matched to a gene: 9. CDR3 protein: CASSTGTVKDYGYTF. The CDR3 coding sequence is TGCGCCAGCAGCACCGGGACAGTGAAAGACTATGGCTACACCTTC.

At least ten counts were recorded for this clonotype. V gene TRBV20-1 combines with J gene TRBJ1-2; D gene uncertain. The CDR3 length is 12 residues. The germline gives CDR1 DFQATT, CDR2 SNEGSKA (reference sequence). With 6 bases removed from V and 12 bases from J, the gap between germline ends came to 20 bases. CDR3 coding DNA: TGCAGTGCACCCCGGCGTGGCGGGTTCGACACCTTC. Encoded protein: CSAPRRGGFDTF.

This clonotype was seen ten or more times. The chain links TRBV5-1 to TRBJ2-5, with D uncertain. This CDR3 spans 13 amino acids. The ends were cut back, 0 bases at V and 3 bases at J, with 6 bases in the middle. From germline, CDR1 is SGHRS and CDR2 YFSETQ. The CDR3 nucleotides are TGCGCCAGCAGCTTGGGGGCAAAAGAGACCCAGTACTTC. Its translation is CASSLGAKETQYF.

This clonotype appeared many times. J is TRBJ2-7 and V is TRBV20-1; a possible D gene is TRBD2 (5 bases). The CDR3 is made up of 15 amino acids. The V and J ends lost 1 base and 5 bases respectively, with 18 bases between them. Germline CDR1 and CDR2: DFQATT and SNEGSKA (reference sequence). Here the CDR3 DNA reads TGCAGTGCTAGAGTTCAGCTAGGAGGAGGAAACGAGCAGTACTTC. This translates into CSARVQLGGGNEQYF.